This T cell receptor beta chain stems from a study of neurological immune-mediated disorders. The table lists this clonotype with many counts. V was clipped by 4 bases and J by 8 bases; unmatched bases: 8. Germline V gene data show CDR1 as DFQATT and CDR2 as SNEGSKA (reference sequence). The CDR3 totals 14 residues. The cDNA was synthesized by 5'RACE incorporating 10-nucleotide random UMIs. TCRdb called the 5' RACE reads again in MiXCR, with one record for every CDR3 protein. The sample has under 85,000 distinct CDR3 sequences; approximately 10% are singletons. The source material was PBMCs. The chain carries TRBV20-1 and TRBJ2-1; 10 bases line up with TRBD2. This receptor was obtained from a man aged 35 to 55 in good health. The CDR3 reads CSANPGLAIHEQFF. CDR3 in DNA: TGCAGTGCTAATCCGGGACTAGCGATCCATGAGCAGTTCTTC.